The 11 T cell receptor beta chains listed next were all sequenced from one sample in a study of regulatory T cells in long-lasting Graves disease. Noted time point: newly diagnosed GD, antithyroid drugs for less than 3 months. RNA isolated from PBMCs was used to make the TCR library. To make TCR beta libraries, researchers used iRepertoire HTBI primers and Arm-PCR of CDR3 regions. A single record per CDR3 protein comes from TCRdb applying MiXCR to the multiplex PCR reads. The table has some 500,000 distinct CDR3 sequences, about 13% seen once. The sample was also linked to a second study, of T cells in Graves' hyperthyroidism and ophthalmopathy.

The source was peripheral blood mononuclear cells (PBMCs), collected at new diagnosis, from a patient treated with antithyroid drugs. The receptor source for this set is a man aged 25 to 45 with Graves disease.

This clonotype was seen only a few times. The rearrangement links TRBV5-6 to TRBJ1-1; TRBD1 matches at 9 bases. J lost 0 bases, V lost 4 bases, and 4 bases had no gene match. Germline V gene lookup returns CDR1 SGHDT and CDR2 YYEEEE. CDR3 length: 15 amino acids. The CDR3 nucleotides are TGTGCCAGCAGCGCGGGGGACAGGGTGAACACTGAAGCTTTCTTT. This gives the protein CASSAGDRVNTEAFF.

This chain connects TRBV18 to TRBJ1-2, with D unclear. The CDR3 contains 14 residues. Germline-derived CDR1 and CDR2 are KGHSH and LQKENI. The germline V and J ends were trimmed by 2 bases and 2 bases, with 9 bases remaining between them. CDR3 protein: CASSPWESNYGYTF. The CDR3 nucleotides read TGTGCCAGCTCACCATGGGAAAGCAACTATGGCTACACCTTC.

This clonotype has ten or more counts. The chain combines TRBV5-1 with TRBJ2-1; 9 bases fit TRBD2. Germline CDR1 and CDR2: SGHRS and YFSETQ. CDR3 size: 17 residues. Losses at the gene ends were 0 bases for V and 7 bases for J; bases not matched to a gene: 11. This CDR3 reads CASSLAGSGSTKNEQFF. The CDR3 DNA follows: TGCGCCAGCAGCTTGGCCGGTAGCGGGAGTACTAAGAATGAGCAGTTCTTC.

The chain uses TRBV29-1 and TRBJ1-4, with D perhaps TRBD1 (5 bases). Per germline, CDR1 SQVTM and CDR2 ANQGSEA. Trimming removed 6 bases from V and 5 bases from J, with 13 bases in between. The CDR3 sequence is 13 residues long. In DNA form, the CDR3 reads TGCAGCGTAAGACGGGACTTAAATGAAAAACTGTTTTTT. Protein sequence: CSVRRDLNEKLFF.

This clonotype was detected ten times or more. CDR3 residues: CATAGWNYNEQFF. The CDR3 DNA reads as TGTGCCACAGCTGGTTGGAATTACAATGAGCAGTTCTTC. J is TRBJ2-1 and V is TRBV15; D not resolved. CDR3 length: 13 amino acids. V was clipped by 9 bases and J by 4 bases, with 13 bases between them. Germline CDR1 is LNHNV and CDR2 is YYDKDF (reference sequence). The full variable domain, completed using reference TRBV15 and TRBJ2-1, is DAMVIQNPRYQVTQFGKPVTLSCSQTLNHNVMYWYQQKSSQAPKLLFHYYDKDFNNEADTPDNFQSRRPNTSFCFLDIRSPGLGDTAMYLCATAGWNYNEQFFGPGTRLTVL.

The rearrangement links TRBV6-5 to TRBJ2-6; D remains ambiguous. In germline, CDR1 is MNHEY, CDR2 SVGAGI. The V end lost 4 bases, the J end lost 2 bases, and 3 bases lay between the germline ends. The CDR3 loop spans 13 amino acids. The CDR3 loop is CASSSTGANVLTF. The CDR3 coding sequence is TGTGCCAGCAGTTCCACTGGGGCCAACGTCCTGACTTTC.

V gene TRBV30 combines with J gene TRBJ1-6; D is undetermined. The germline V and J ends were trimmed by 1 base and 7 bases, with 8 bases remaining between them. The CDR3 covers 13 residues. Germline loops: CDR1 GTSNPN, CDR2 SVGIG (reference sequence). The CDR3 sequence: CAWSGWENSPLHF. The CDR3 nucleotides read TGTGCCTGGAGTGGGTGGGAGAATTCACCCCTCCACTTT.

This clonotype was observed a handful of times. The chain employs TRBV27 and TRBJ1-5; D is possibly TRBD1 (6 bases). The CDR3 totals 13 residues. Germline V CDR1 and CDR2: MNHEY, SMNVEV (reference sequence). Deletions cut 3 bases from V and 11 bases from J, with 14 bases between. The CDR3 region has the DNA TGTGCCAGCAGTTTTACAGGGCCCTACGCCCAGCATTTT. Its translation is CASSFTGPYAQHF.

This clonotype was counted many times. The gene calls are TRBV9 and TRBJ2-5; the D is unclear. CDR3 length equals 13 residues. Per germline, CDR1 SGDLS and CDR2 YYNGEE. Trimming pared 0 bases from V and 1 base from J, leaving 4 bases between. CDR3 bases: TGTGCCAGCAGCGTAGCAGGCCAAGAGACCCAGTACTTC. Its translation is CASSVAGQETQYF.

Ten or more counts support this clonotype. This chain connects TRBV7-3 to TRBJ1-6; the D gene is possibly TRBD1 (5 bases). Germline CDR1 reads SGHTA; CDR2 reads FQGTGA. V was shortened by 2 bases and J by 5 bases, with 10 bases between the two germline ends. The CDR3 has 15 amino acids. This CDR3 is CASSLSAGNNSPLHF. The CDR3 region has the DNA TGTGCCAGCAGCTTATCGGCAGGGAATAATTCACCCCTCCACTTT.

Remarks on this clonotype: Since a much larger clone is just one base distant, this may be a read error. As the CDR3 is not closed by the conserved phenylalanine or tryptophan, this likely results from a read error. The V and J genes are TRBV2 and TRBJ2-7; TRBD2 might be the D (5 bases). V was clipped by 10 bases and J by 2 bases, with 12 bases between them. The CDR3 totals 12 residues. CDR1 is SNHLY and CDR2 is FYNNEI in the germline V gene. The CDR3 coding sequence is TGTGCCACCCTGATCGGGACCTACGAGCAGTACCTC. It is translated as CATLIGTYEQYL.